Below, 14 T cell receptor beta chains from the same sample are listed, as sequenced in a study of CDR3 diversity in severe acne. One entry per CDR3 protein, called by TCRdb with MiXCR from the PCR reads. This table holds tens of thousands of distinct CDR3 sequences, 45% to 60% found once. Sequenced: blood. These receptors were collected from a male donor in good health, without acne.

J is TRBJ2-7 and V is TRBV10-3, with 9 bases matching TRBD2. V was clipped by 10 bases and J by 6 bases; unmatched bases: 19. Germline CDR1 is ENHRY and CDR2 is SYGVKD. This CDR3 has 16 amino acids. The CDR3 spells CASRLVPGLAGGEQYF. The DNA for the CDR3 is TGTGCCAGCAGACTAGTTCCGGGACTAGCCGGTGGCGAGCAGTACTTC.

This chain joins TRBV9 and TRBJ2-2, with TRBD2 identical over 9 bases. This CDR3 has 14 amino acids. The V gene end was trimmed by 7 bases and the J gene end by 0 bases; junction bases not matched to a gene: 1. The germline V gene encodes CDR1 SGDLS and CDR2 YYNGEE. Written as DNA, the CDR3 is TGTGCCAGCCGGACTAGCGCGAACACCGGGGAGCTGTTTTTT. It specifies CASRTSANTGELFF.

This clonotype was counted a few times. This rearrangement joins TRBV29-1 to TRBJ1-1; D remains unclear. Germline CDR1 and CDR2: SQVTM and ANQGSEA. The CDR3 consists of 15 residues. Trimming took off 3 bases at V and 4 bases at J, with 18 bases between the two ends. CDR3 loop: CSVDGGYLSSTEAFF. As DNA, the CDR3 is TGCAGCGTTGACGGAGGCTACCTTTCGAGCACTGAAGCTTTCTTT.

This clonotype was counted only a few times. This chain links TRBV7-9 with TRBJ1-1; no clear D. In germline, CDR1 is SEHNR, CDR2 FQNEAQ (reference sequence). The CDR3 sequence is 13 residues long. Trimming stripped 2 bases from V and 2 bases from J, with 6 bases between. CDR3 sequence: CASSLLGNTEAFF. The CDR3 nucleotides are TGTGCCAGCAGCTTACTCGGCAACACTGAAGCTTTCTTT. Full variable domain (outside the CDR3, taken from reference TRBV7-9 and TRBJ1-1): DTGVSQNPRHKITKRGQNVTFRCDPISEHNRLYWYRQTLGQGPEFLTYFQNEAQLEKSRLLSDRFSAERPKGSFSTLEIQRTEQGDSAMYLCASSLLGNTEAFFGQGTRLTVV.

V gene TRBV20-1 combines with J gene TRBJ2-1; 15 bases match TRBD2. V dropped 3 bases and J dropped 8; count of bases not matched to a gene: 2. The CDR3 is 14 residues long. Germline values: CDR1 DFQATT, CDR2 SNEGSKA (reference sequence). The chain's CDR3 is CSARGLAGGDEQFF. CDR3 sequence (DNA): TGCAGTGCTAGGGGACTAGCGGGGGGCGATGAGCAGTTCTTC.

In regard to this clonotype: Since no conserved phenylalanine or tryptophan closes the CDR3, a read error is the likely cause. The DNA is omitted, as the CDR3 cannot be located on it reliably, and the CDR3 follows TCRdb's listing. The chain uses TRBV5-1 and TRBJ1-4; the D call in the table, TRBD1, was not verified against the DNA. The V gene's germline CDR1 is SGHRS and CDR2 YFSETQ. Counting both end residues, the CDR3 totals 18 amino acids. The CDR3 sequence is CASSLGQGAGANVLTFGA.

This clonotype was counted a few times. The chain links TRBV2 to TRBJ1-3; no firm D call. The CDR3 has 15 residues. V was shortened by 1 base and J by 0 bases, with 7 bases between the two germline ends. Germline V gives CDR1 SNHLY, CDR2 FYNNEI. CDR3 sequence (DNA): TGTGCCAGCAGTGAAGGACCTTCCTCTGGAAACACCATATATTTT. Translating gives CASSEGPSSGNTIYF.

This chain connects TRBV9 to TRBJ1-5; no reliable D call. CDR3 length equals 13 residues. Germline V gives CDR1 SGDLS, CDR2 YYNGEE. The V end lost 0 bases, the J end lost 4 bases, and 5 bases lay between the germline ends. Here the CDR3 DNA reads TGTGCCAGCAGCGTAGGGACGAATCAGCCCCAGCATTTT. This gives the protein CASSVGTNQPQHF.

The chain has TRBV7-6 and TRBJ1-3; 7 nucleotides line up with TRBD1. CDR1 and CDR2 (germline): SGHVS, FNYEAQ. The CDR3 is 15 amino acids. With 4 bases clipped from V and 0 bases from J, the junction kept 3 bases outside the gene matches. The DNA for the CDR3 is TGTGCCAGCAGCTATGGACAGGCCTCTGGAAACACCATATATTTT. Translation: CASSYGQASGNTIYF.

The chain joins TRBV9 to TRBJ2-5; tentatively, D is TRBD2 (6 bases). With 5 bases removed from V and 2 bases from J, the gap between germline ends came to 16 bases. CDR3 size: 15 residues. Germline loops: CDR1 SGDLS, CDR2 YYNGEE. CDR3 DNA: TGTGCCAGCAGGGACGACAGCGGGCATCAAGAGACCCAGTACTTC. Translation gives CASRDDSGHQETQYF.

This clonotype was detected once. This chain joins TRBV20-1 and TRBJ2-3; D could derive from TRBD1 or TRBD2 (6 bases each). Deletions cut 2 bases from V and 7 bases from J, with 16 bases between. Germline CDR1 is DFQATT and CDR2 is SNEGSKA (reference sequence). CDR3 length: 14 amino acids. In DNA, the CDR3 is TGCAGTGCTAGAACAAGTGGGGGGCGAAATACGCAGTATTTT. Translated: CSARTSGGRNTQYF.

The rearrangement links TRBV9 to TRBJ2-2; a weak D match, TRBD2 (6 bases). Per the germline V gene, CDR1 is SGDLS and CDR2 is YYNGEE. The CDR3 sequence is 14 residues long. The ends were cut back, 0 bases at V and 8 bases at J, with 11 bases in the middle. Here the CDR3 reads CASSVDGSEGELFF. CDR3 DNA: TGTGCCAGCAGCGTAGACGGGAGTGAAGGGGAGCTGTTTTTT.

Relative to its sample, this clonotype is medium-sized (0.01 to 0.1%). The rearrangement uses TRBV29-1 and TRBJ2-3, with D unclear. This CDR3 comprises 11 residues. V gave up 3 bases and J gave up 4 bases, with 5 bases separating them. Germline CDR1 reads SQVTM; CDR2 reads ANQGSEA. CDR3 region: CSVEVADTQYF. The CDR3 region has the DNA TGCAGCGTTGAGGTTGCAGATACGCAGTATTTT.

The chain combines TRBV24-1 with TRBJ1-6, with D possibly matching TRBD1 (6 bases). Trimming removed 3 bases at V and 6 bases at J, with 14 bases between. Per the germline V gene, CDR1 is KGHDR and CDR2 is SFDVKD. The CDR3 runs to 16 residues. Written as DNA, the CDR3 is TGTGCCACCAGTGATCCGGCAGGACAGTCTAATTCACCCCTCCACTTT. It translates to CATSDPAGQSNSPLHF.